This passage covers 29 T cell receptor beta chains from one sample sequenced in a study of blood T cells in healthy people across ages. PCR was performed a second time for about 7 to 12 cycles using a sample-barcoded 5' primer and a J-beta primer mix. One entry per CDR3 protein, called by TCRdb with MiXCR from the 5' RACE reads. The table includes some 880,000 distinct CDR3 sequences, 35% to 40% detected once. Sequenced sample: blood. The source of these receptors is a man aged 18 to 35 in good health.

The chain is built from TRBV27 and TRBJ2-7; 7 bases are a match to TRBD1. Germline CDR1 is MNHEY and CDR2 is SMNVEV (reference sequence). V lost 10 bases, J lost 3 bases, and 12 bases stayed unmatched. CDR3 length: 14 amino acids. Here the CDR3 reads CANKATGLDYEQYF. The CDR3, as DNA: TGTGCCAACAAGGCGACAGGGCTTGACTACGAGCAGTACTTC.

The chain joins TRBV20-1 to TRBJ1-1, with D perhaps TRBD1 (5 bases). Germline CDR1 and CDR2: DFQATT and SNEGSKA (reference sequence). V was clipped by 5 bases and J by 4 bases, with 17 bases between them. CDR3 length: 14 residues. CDR3 protein: CSALSSGGRTEAFF. The CDR3 region has the DNA TGCAGTGCTTTATCCTCGGGGGGTCGCACTGAAGCTTTCTTT.

The chain has TRBV3-1 and TRBJ1-4; D not resolved. Trimming pared 5 bases from V and 4 bases from J, leaving 11 bases between. Germline V gives CDR1 LGHDT, CDR2 YNNKEL (reference sequence). This CDR3 is 14 amino acids long. The CDR3 coding sequence is TGTGCCAGCAGCTCCAGCAGAAATAATGAAAAACTGTTTTTT. Translating it yields CASSSSRNNEKLFF.

The chain carries TRBV12-3 or TRBV12-4 and TRBJ1-1; 12 bases are a match to TRBD1. The CDR3 extends over 15 amino acids. J gave up 4 bases and V 6 bases, and 6 bases lay outside the gene matches. CDR3 amino acids: CASSLRDRGRTEAFF. CDR3 DNA sequence: TGTGCCAGCAGCCTTAGGGACAGGGGGCGCACTGAAGCTTTCTTT.

The chain is built from TRBV25-1 and TRBJ1-2, with D unresolved. CDR3 size: 15 residues. Trimming left V 1 base short and J 2 bases short, with 11 bases between. Looked up from germline, CDR1 is MGHDK and CDR2 is SYGVNS. As DNA, the CDR3 is TGTGCCAGCAGTGAATCTGGAAAAAGGAACTATGGCTACACCTTC. Residues: CASSESGKRNYGYTF.

The V and J genes are TRBV4-1 and TRBJ2-5, with 11 bases matching TRBD2. The J call may not be correct, given that the DNA end is closer to TRBJ2-7. From germline, CDR1 is MGHRA and CDR2 YSYEKL. CDR3 length: 16 amino acids. This CDR3 reads CASSQGVTSGIYEQYF. In DNA form, the CDR3 reads TGCGCCAGCAGCCAGGGGGTGACTAGCGGGATTTACGAGCAGTACTTC.

The chain joins TRBV6-5 to TRBJ1-5; 7 bases match TRBD1. Germline V lookup: CDR1 MNHEY, CDR2 SVGAGI. The CDR3 extends over 14 amino acids. J lost 3 bases, V lost 6 bases, and 5 bases had no gene match. CDR3 sequence (DNA): TGTGCCAGCAGAAGGGACAGCACCAATCAGCCCCAGCATTTT. Translated: CASRRDSTNQPQHF.

This clonotype was detected ten times or more. The V gene is TRBV12-3 or TRBV12-4, the J gene TRBJ2-3; D gene uncertain. The V end lost 9 bases, the J end lost 5 bases, and 3 bases lay between the germline ends. The length of the CDR3 is 9 residues. The CDR3 here is CASGDTQYF. The CDR3, as DNA: TGTGCCAGTGGAGATACGCAGTATTTT.

This chain uses TRBV6-2 or TRBV6-3 with TRBJ2-3; D perhaps matches TRBD2 (6 bases). V was shortened by 7 bases and J by 0 bases, with 17 bases between the two germline ends. The CDR3 runs to 16 residues. CDR1 and CDR2 (germline): MNHEY, SVGEGT. The DNA of the CDR3 is TGTGCCAGCACCTCCTGGGGGGATCGGAGCACAGATACGCAGTATTTT. Its translation is CASTSWGDRSTDTQYF.

The V gene is TRBV5-1, the J gene TRBJ1-2; 8 nucleotides line up with TRBD1. V was clipped by 2 bases and J by 4 bases; unmatched bases: 4. The CDR3 consists of 14 residues. CDR1 and CDR2 from the germline V gene are SGHRS and YFSETQ. CDR3 residues: CASSFGQGTYGYTF. The CDR3 DNA is TGCGCCAGCAGCTTCGGACAGGGAACCTATGGCTACACCTTC.

J is TRBJ1-2 and V is TRBV5-1; tentative D call: TRBD1 (6 bases). The CDR3 has 16 residues. Trimming took 4 bases from V and 8 from J, leaving 24 bases between them. CDR1 SGHRS and CDR2 YFSETQ come from the germline V gene. CDR3 loop: CASSGRDTDISSGYTF. Here the CDR3 DNA reads TGCGCCAGCAGCGGCCGGGACACGGATATTTCTTCCGGCTACACCTTC. Supplemented by reference TRBV5-1 and TRBJ1-2, the full variable domain reads KAGVTQTPRYLIKTRGQQVTLSCSPISGHRSVSWYQQTPGQGLQFLFEYFSETQRNKGNFPGRFSGRQFSNSRSEMNVSTLELGDSALYLCASSGRDTDISSGYTFGSGTRLTVV.

V is TRBV12-5 and J is TRBJ1-4, with D perhaps matching TRBD1 (6 bases). The germline CDR1 and CDR2 sequences are LGHNT and FRNRAP. Trimming shortened V by 4 bases and J by 4 bases, and 10 bases separated the two germline ends. The CDR3 totals 14 residues. CDR3 protein: CASGSQGLNEKLFF. The CDR3 nucleotides are TGTGCTAGTGGTTCACAGGGCCTTAATGAAAAACTGTTTTTT.

In its sample, this clonotype was seen a few times. This rearrangement joins TRBV27 to TRBJ1-2; D perhaps matches TRBD1 (5 bases). Trimming took 0 bases from V and 4 from J, leaving 12 bases between them. Germline V gives CDR1 MNHEY, CDR2 SMNVEV (reference sequence). The CDR3 length is 15 residues. CDR3: CASSLSAGAGYGYTF. The CDR3 nucleotides read TGTGCCAGCAGTTTATCCGCCGGGGCGGGCTATGGCTACACCTTC.

The V gene is TRBV10-3, the J gene TRBJ2-4, with D unclear. The CDR3 contains 12 residues. Germline assignment: CDR1 ENHRY and CDR2 SYGVKD. Deletions cut 2 bases from V and 11 bases from J, with 10 bases between. CDR3 loop: CAISETESVQYF. The DNA for the CDR3 is TGTGCCATCAGTGAGACAGAATCGGTTCAGTACTTC.

As to this clonotype: At one boundary the junction diverges from the germline segment, which might be a read error. This chain uses TRBV4-3 with TRBJ1-1; 10 positions match TRBD1. The germline CDR1 and CDR2 sequences are LGHNA and YSLEER. This CDR3 comprises 16 residues. CDR3 sequence: CAGSRTGTGVWAEAFF. Written as DNA, the CDR3 is TGCGCCGGCAGCCGAACCGGGACAGGGGTTTGGGCTGAAGCTTTCTTT.

This chain joins TRBV24-1 and TRBJ2-1; 8 bases line up with TRBD1. The better agreement between TRBJ2-7 and the DNA end casts doubt on the J call. The CDR3 extends over 14 amino acids. Germline assignment: CDR1 KGHDR and CDR2 SFDVKD. For the CDR3, the DNA is TGTGCCACCAGTACTGACAGGGGCTACAATGAGCAGTACTTC. Its translation is CATSTDRGYNEQYF.

This sequence joins TRBV20-1 and TRBJ2-6; D not resolved. The CDR3 is 13 amino acids. CDR1 is DFQATT and CDR2 is SNEGSKA in the germline V gene (reference sequence). V lost 6 bases and J 2 bases, leaving 8 bases between the germline ends. The CDR3 loop is CSAPCPGANVLTF. The CDR3 bases are TGCAGTGCGCCGTGCCCTGGGGCCAACGTCCTGACTTTC.

This rearrangement joins TRBV2 to TRBJ2-1; D is undetermined. The CDR3 loop spans 12 amino acids. V lost 8 bases, J lost 3 bases, and 8 bases lay in between. Per germline, CDR1 SNHLY and CDR2 FYNNEI. The CDR3 DNA is TGTGCCAGCCTCACTGACTACAATGAGCAGTTCTTC. This translates into CASLTDYNEQFF.

The chain links TRBV5-1 to TRBJ1-1; D possibly corresponds to TRBD1 (5 bases). V lost 4 bases and J 2 bases, leaving 15 bases between the germline ends. The CDR3 consists of 15 residues. Germline lookup yields CDR1 SGHRS and CDR2 YFSETQ. The CDR3 is CASSQTGTRNTEAFF. CDR3 coding DNA: TGCGCCAGCAGCCAAACGGGGACGCGAAACACTGAAGCTTTCTTT.

This clonotype showed up just a few times. A much bigger clone sits one base away, suggesting this may be a read error. This chain joins TRBV12-3 or TRBV12-4 and TRBJ2-7, with D perhaps TRBD1 or TRBD2 (6 bases each). V was cut by 6 bases and J by 7 bases, with 19 bases left in between. The length of the CDR3 is 14 residues. The CDR3 nucleotides read TGTGCCAGCAGGCCACTCGGGGGCCTGAATGAGCAGTACTTC. Translating it yields CASRPLGGLNEQYF.

This clonotype was seen more than once but under ten times. J is TRBJ2-7 and V is TRBV6-1, with D possibly being TRBD2 (6 bases). Germline CDR1 is MNHNS and CDR2 is SASEGT. Trimming stripped 4 bases from V and 7 bases from J, with 23 bases between. The CDR3 consists of 16 residues. CDR3 nucleotide sequence: TGTGCCAGCAGTGGCGTTAGTGGCGTTACTAGCAATGAGCAGTACTTC. Encoded protein: CASSGVSGVTSNEQYF.

For this clonotype: One end of the junction varies from germline; a read error may be responsible. The chain couples TRBV10-3 to TRBJ2-3, with D hard to call. The germline V gene encodes CDR1 ENHRY and CDR2 SYGVKD. The CDR3 consists of 13 residues. CDR3 sequence reads: CAVSPTPTDTQYF. The CDR3 DNA sequence: TGTGCCGTCAGCCCCACCCCAACAGATACGCAGTATTTT.

This clonotype was seen a few times. The chain is built from TRBV7-2 and TRBJ1-6; 7 bases fit TRBD1. The trim removed 5 bases at V and 8 bases at J, leaving 6 bases unmatched. Germline lookup yields CDR1 SGHTA and CDR2 FQGNSA. The CDR3 is made up of 14 amino acids. The CDR3 DNA is TGTGCCAGCAGCCAAGACAGGGCCTATTCACCCCTCCACTTT. This translates into CASSQDRAYSPLHF. The whole variable domain, remainder taken from reference TRBV7-2 and TRBJ1-6, is GAGVSQSPSNKVTEKGKDVELRCDPISGHTALYWYRQSLGQGLEFLIYFQGNSAPDKSGLPSDRFSAERTGGSVSTLTIQRTQQEDSAVYLCASSQDRAYSPLHFGNGTRLTVT.

About this clonotype: Being one base from a much bigger clone, this may be a read error. V is TRBV10-3 and J is TRBJ1-6; TRBD1 matches at 7 bases. Looked up from germline, CDR1 is ENHRY and CDR2 is SYGVKD. Unmatched junction bases numbered 7, after V lost 1 base and J lost 10 bases. This CDR3 has 15 residues. The CDR3 protein is CAISELNRGKSPLHF. The CDR3, as DNA: TGTGCCATCAGTGAGTTGAACAGGGGTAAATCACCCCTCCACTTT.

This chain uses TRBV9 with TRBJ2-2, with unresolved D. The germline V and J ends were trimmed by 3 bases and 7 bases, with 7 bases remaining between them. Germline V gives CDR1 SGDLS, CDR2 YYNGEE. There are 12 residues in the CDR3. The CDR3 spells CASSAQYGELFF. The CDR3 bases are TGTGCCAGCAGCGCACAATACGGGGAGCTGTTTTTT. Full variable domain (rest looked up from reference TRBV9 and TRBJ2-2): DSGVTQTPKHLITATGQRVTLRCSPRSGDLSVYWYQQSLDQGLQFLIQYYNGEERAKGNILERFSAQQFPDLHSELNLSSLELGDSALYFCASSAQYGELFFGEGSRLTVL.

The chain uses TRBV9 and TRBJ2-3, with 9 bases identical to TRBD2. Losses at the gene ends were 0 bases for V and 2 bases for J; bases not matched to a gene: 10. The CDR3 consists of 18 residues. Germline V gene data show CDR1 as SGDLS and CDR2 as YYNGEE. DNA of the CDR3: TGTGCCAGCAGCGTAGCCCCGGCTAGCGGGGCGAACACAGATACGCAGTATTTT. Translated, it gives CASSVAPASGANTDTQYF. Variable domain in full (rest from reference TRBV9 and TRBJ2-3): DSGVTQTPKHLITATGQRVTLRCSPRSGDLSVYWYQQSLDQGLQFLIQYYNGEERAKGNILERFSAQQFPDLHSELNLSSLELGDSALYFCASSVAPASGANTDTQYFGPGTRLTVL.

To note about this clonotype: The junction differs from germline at one of its ends, possibly a read error. The chain links TRBV3-1 to TRBJ2-3; D unclear. CDR1 LGHDT and CDR2 YNNKEL come from the germline V gene (reference sequence). The CDR3 sequence is 13 residues long. CDR3 loop: CASSRAITATQYF. DNA of the CDR3: TGTGCCAGCAGCCGGGCAATCACAGCTACGCAGTATTTT.

The chain links TRBV7-9 to TRBJ1-1; D may be TRBD1 (5 bases). Germline CDR1 SEHNR, CDR2 FQNEAQ (reference sequence). CDR3 length: 14 amino acids. V shed 4 bases and J shed 2 bases, with 11 bases lying between them. CDR3 region: CASSWDGANTEAFF. CDR3 DNA: TGTGCCAGCAGCTGGGACGGGGCCAACACTGAAGCTTTCTTT.

The chain joins TRBV12-3 or TRBV12-4 to TRBJ2-3, with unresolved D. This CDR3 contains 14 residues. The V end was cut by 2 bases, the J end by 2 bases, with 8 bases between. CDR3 sequence reads: CASSLTTITDTQYF. In DNA form, the CDR3 reads TGTGCCAGCAGTTTAACGACGATCACAGATACGCAGTATTTT.